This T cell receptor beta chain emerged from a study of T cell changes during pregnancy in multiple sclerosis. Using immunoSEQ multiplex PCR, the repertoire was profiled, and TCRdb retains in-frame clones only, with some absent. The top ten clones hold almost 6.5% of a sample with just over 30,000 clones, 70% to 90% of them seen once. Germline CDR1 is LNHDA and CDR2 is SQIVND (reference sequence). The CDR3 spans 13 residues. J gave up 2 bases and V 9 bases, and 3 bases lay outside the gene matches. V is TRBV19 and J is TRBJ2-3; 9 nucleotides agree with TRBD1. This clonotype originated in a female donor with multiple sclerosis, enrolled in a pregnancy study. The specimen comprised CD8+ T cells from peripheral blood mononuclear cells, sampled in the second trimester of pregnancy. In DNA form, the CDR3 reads TGTGCCAGCCGGGACAGGGTCACAGATACGCAGTATTTT. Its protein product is CASRDRVTDTQYF.